This T cell receptor beta chain derives from a study of prognosis after radiotherapy for stage I lung cancer. Overall study context: There were around 15 patients with newly diagnosed primary stage I lung tumors and five patients with oligometastatic NSCLC after surgical resection of the primary tumor. Stereotactic body radiotherapy was given without concurrent therapy in all patients. Study conclusions and caveats: Before stereotactic body radiation therapy the median unique TCR clone count was some 10,000, and afterwards it fell to some 6,900.

This CDR3 region has 13 residues. Between the trimmed V and J ends, which lost 9 bases and 4 bases, there was a span of 13 bases. Per germline, CDR1 LNHDA and CDR2 SQIVND (reference sequence). Genomic DNA served as the source from which two-round multiplex PCR generated TCR beta CDR3 amplicons. Individual primers that were specific to each TRBV and TRBJ gene served in first-round PCR. Via MiXCR, TCRdb re-called the multiplex PCR reads, giving one row per CDR3 protein. The repertoire holds 10,000 to 15,000 distinct CDR3 sequences, 54% seen once, with 20% to 25% in the top ten. At both of two time points, 5 to 6.5 milliliters of peripheral blood were drawn. By its share, this clonotype is medium-sized. The antigen remains undetermined.

This rearrangement joins TRBV19 to TRBJ1-5; no reliable D call. The sample consisted of PBMCs, taken before or after stereotactic body radiation therapy (not recorded which). This receptor was obtained from a donor over 45 with non-small cell lung cancer. CDR3 loop: CASAQGINQPQHF. DNA for the CDR3: TGTGCCAGCGCCCAAGGAATAAATCAGCCCCAGCATTTT.